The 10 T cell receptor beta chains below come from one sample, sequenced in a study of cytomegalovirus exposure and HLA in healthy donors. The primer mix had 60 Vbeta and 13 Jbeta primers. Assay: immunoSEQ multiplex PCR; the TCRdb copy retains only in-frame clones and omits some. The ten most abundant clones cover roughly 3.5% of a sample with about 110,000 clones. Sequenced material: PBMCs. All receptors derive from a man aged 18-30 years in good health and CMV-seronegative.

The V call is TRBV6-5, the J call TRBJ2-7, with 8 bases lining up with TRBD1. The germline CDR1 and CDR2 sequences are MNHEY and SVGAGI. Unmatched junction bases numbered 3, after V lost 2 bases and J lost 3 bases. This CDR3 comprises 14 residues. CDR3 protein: CASSYGTGNYEQYF. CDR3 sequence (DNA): TGTGCCAGCAGTTACGGGACAGGTAACTACGAGCAGTACTTC.

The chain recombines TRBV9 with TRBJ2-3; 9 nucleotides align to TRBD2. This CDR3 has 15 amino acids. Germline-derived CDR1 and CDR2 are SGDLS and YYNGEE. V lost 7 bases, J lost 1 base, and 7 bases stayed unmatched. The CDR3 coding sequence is TGTGCCAGCGGGACTAGCCATCTCGGCACAGATACGCAGTATTTT. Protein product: CASGTSHLGTDTQYF. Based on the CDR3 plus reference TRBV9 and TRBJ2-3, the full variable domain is DSGVTQTPKHLITATGQRVTLRCSPRSGDLSVYWYQQSLDQGLQFLIQYYNGEERAKGNILERFSAQQFPDLHSELNLSSLELGDSALYFCASGTSHLGTDTQYFGPGTRLTVL.

The CDR3 region is CASSLDGTGPYGYTF. The CDR3 coding sequence is TGCGCCAGCAGCTTGGATGGGACAGGTCCCTATGGCTACACCTTC. V usage is TRBV5-1 and J usage is TRBJ1-2, with 8 nucleotides matching TRBD1. With 0 bases clipped from V and 4 bases from J, the junction kept 5 bases outside the gene matches. Germline V lookup: CDR1 SGHRS, CDR2 YFSETQ. This CDR3 is 15 amino acids long.

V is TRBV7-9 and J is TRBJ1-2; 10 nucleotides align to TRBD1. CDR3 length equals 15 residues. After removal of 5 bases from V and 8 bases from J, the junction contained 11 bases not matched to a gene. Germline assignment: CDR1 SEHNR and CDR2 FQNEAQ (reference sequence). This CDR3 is CASSREGTGEGGYTF. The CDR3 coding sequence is TGTGCCAGCAGCCGAGAAGGGACAGGGGAAGGCGGCTACACCTTC. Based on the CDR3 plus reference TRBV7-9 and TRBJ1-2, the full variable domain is DTGVSQNPRHKITKRGQNVTFRCDPISEHNRLYWYRQTLGQGPEFLTYFQNEAQLEKSRLLSDRFSAERPKGSFSTLEIQRTEQGDSAMYLCASSREGTGEGGYTFGSGTRLTVV.

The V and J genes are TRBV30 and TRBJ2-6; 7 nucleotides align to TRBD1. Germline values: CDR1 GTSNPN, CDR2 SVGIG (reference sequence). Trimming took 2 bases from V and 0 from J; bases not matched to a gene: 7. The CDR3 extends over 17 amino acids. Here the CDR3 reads CAWSRGQTSSGANVLTF. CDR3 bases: TGTGCCTGGAGTAGGGGACAGACCTCCTCTGGGGCCAACGTCCTGACTTTC. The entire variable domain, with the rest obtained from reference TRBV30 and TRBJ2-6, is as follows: SQTIHQWPATLVQPVGSPLSLECTVEGTSNPNLYWYRQAAGRGLQLLFYSVGIGQISSEVPQNLSASRPQDRQFILSSKKLLLSDSGFYLCAWSRGQTSSGANVLTFGAGSRLTVL.

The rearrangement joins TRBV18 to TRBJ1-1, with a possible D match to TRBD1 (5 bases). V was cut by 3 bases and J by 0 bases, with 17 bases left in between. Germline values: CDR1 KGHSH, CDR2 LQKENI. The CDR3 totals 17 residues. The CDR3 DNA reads TGTGCCAGCTCACCGCGACAGCGAAGAGCTTTGAACACTGAAGCTTTCTTT. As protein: CASSPRQRRALNTEAFF. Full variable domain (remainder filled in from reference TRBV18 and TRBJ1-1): NAGVMQNPRHLVRRRGQEARLRCSPMKGHSHVYWYRQLPEEGLKFMVYLQKENIIDESGMPKERFSAEFPKEGPSILRIQQVVRGDSAAYFCASSPRQRRALNTEAFFGQGTRLTVV.

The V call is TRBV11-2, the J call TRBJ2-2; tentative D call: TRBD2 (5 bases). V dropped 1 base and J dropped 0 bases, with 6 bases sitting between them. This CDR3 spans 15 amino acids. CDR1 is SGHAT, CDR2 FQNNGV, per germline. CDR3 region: CASSLVGTNTGELFF. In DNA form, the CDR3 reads TGTGCCAGCAGCTTAGTCGGGACGAACACCGGGGAGCTGTTTTTT.

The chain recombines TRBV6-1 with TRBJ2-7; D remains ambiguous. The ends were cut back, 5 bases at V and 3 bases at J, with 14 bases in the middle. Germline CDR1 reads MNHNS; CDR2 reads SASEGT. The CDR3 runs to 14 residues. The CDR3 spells CASSPPSESYEQYF. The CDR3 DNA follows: TGTGCCAGCAGTCCCCCGAGCGAGAGCTACGAGCAGTACTTC.

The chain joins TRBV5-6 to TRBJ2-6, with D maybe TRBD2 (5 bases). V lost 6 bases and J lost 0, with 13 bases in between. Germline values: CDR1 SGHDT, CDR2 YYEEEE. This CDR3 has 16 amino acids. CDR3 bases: TGTGCCAGCATCCGACTATCAAGCTCTGGGGCCAACGTCCTGACTTTC. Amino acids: CASIRLSSSGANVLTF. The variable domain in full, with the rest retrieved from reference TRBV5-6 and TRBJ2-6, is DAGVTQSPTHLIKTRGQQVTLRCSPKSGHDTVSWYQQALGQGPQFIFQYYEEEERQRGNFPDRFSGHQFPNYSSELNVNALLLGDSALYLCASIRLSSSGANVLTFGAGSRLTVL.

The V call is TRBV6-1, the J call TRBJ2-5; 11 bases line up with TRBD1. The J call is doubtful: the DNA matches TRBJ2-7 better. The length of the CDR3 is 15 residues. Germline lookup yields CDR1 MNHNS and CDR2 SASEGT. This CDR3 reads CASRMGQGGPYEQYF. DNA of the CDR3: TGTGCCAGCAGGATGGGACAGGGGGGCCCCTACGAGCAGTACTTC.